This TCR beta chain was obtained from a study of blood T cell repertoires in COVID-19. Overall study context: Researchers got acute and convalescent COVID-19 samples from the United States, Italy and Spain. T cells, B-cell-depleted T cells, or PBMCs supplied cDNA or gDNA.

V was clipped by 3 bases and J by 1 base, with 6 bases between them. This CDR3 is 13 amino acids long. Germline V lookup: CDR1 SEHNR, CDR2 FQNEAQ (reference sequence). In the source study's methods: Reference gene primer amplification gave estimated nucleated cell counts. Here immunoSEQ multiplex PCR was the method, and the copy in TCRdb shows in-frame clones only, minus some. Clone size and the V and J calls come from that table; the DNA yielded D and trimming. The data contain some 200,000 clones, 75% to 90% of them singletons. Sequencing was done on a sample of peripheral blood. The chain is built from TRBV7-9 and TRBJ1-1, with D uncertain. The receptor was derived from a woman in her thirties or forties with acute or convalescent COVID-19. For the CDR3, the DNA is TGTGCCAGCAGCTTTAGTCAGAACACTGAAGCTTTCTTT. Translation: CASSFSQNTEAFF.